A single sample is the source of the 14 T cell receptor beta chains below, sequenced in a study of blood T cell repertoires in COVID-19. Clones were read by immunoSEQ multiplex PCR, and TCRdb kept only the in-frame ones, dropping some. The top ten hold just over 2.5% of the sample, which has 60,000 to 90,000 clones, about 74% seen once. Sample: peripheral blood. Receptors originate from a human donor with acute or convalescent COVID-19. The donor label of this sample is uncertain.

The chain is built from TRBV6-1 and TRBJ2-5, with D tentatively TRBD1 (6 bases). Germline CDR1 reads MNHNS; CDR2 reads SASEGT. V lost 1 base and J lost 2, with 8 bases in between. The CDR3 has 14 residues. This CDR3 reads CASSEGQGQETQYF. The CDR3 region has the DNA TGTGCCAGCAGTGAAGGGCAGGGGCAAGAGACCCAGTACTTC.

CDR3 sequence reads: CASSRLAGVTDTQYF. The CDR3 nucleotides are TGTGCCAGCAGTCGGCTAGCGGGGGTCACAGATACGCAGTATTTT. V is TRBV28 and J is TRBJ2-3; 10 nucleotides agree with TRBD2. The J segment lost 2 bases and the V segment lost 5 bases, leaving 4 bases of the junction unmatched. Germline CDR1 MDHEN, CDR2 SYDVKM. This CDR3 comprises 15 residues. The full variable domain, completed using reference TRBV28 and TRBJ2-3, is DVKVTQSSRYLVKRTGEKVFLECVQDMDHENMFWYRQDPGLGLRLIYFSYDVKMKEKGDIPEGYSVSREKKERFSLILESASTNQTSMYLCASSRLAGVTDTQYFGPGTRLTVL.

The chain is built from TRBV4-2 and TRBJ1-3; possibly TRBD1 for D (6 bases). V was pared by 0 bases and J by 1 base, with 16 bases between. The CDR3 consists of 18 residues. Germline V gene lookup returns CDR1 LGHNA and CDR2 YNFKEQ. The CDR3 coding sequence is TGTGCCAGCAGCCAAGATTTGGGGGGGCGGGCGTCTGGAAACACCATATATTTT. Protein product: CASSQDLGGRASGNTIYF.

This chain links TRBV28 with TRBJ1-1, with D possibly TRBD1 on 6 matching bases. Germline V gene data show CDR1 as MDHEN and CDR2 as SYDVKM. The CDR3 length is 12 residues. The V end was cut by 5 bases, the J end by 10 bases, with 14 bases between. DNA of the CDR3: TGTGCCAGCAGTACCGCACAGGGTTTAGCTTTCTTT. It is translated as CASSTAQGLAFF. Looking up the rest from reference TRBV28 and TRBJ1-1 gives the full variable domain: DVKVTQSSRYLVKRTGEKVFLECVQDMDHENMFWYRQDPGLGLRLIYFSYDVKMKEKGDIPEGYSVSREKKERFSLILESASTNQTSMYLCASSTAQGLAFFGQGTRLTVV.

This clone has a single count. The CDR3 loop reads CASSPGQDSNQPQHF. Here the CDR3 DNA reads TGTGCCAGCAGCCCAGGACAGGATAGCAATCAGCCCCAGCATTTT. J is TRBJ1-5 and V is TRBV11-1, with TRBD1 identical over 7 bases. With V trimmed by 5 bases and J by 0 bases, 4 bases remained unmatched. The CDR3 loop spans 15 amino acids. Per germline, CDR1 SGHAT and CDR2 FQDESV (reference sequence).

This chain joins TRBV11-3 and TRBJ2-2; D perhaps matches TRBD2 (5 bases). Per the germline V gene, CDR1 is SGHNT and CDR2 is YENEEA. This CDR3 is built from 16 residues. Trimming stripped 5 bases from V and 8 bases from J, with 21 bases between. The CDR3 nucleotides read TGTGCCAGCAGCCCCGTTCGGGGTGGGTCCGCTGGGGAGCTGTTTTTT. Protein sequence: CASSPVRGGSAGELFF. The full variable domain, completed using reference TRBV11-3 and TRBJ2-2, is EAGVVQSPRYKIIEKKQPVAFWCNPISGHNTLYWYLQNLGQGPELLIRYENEEAVDDSQLPKDRFSAERLKGVDSTLKIQPAELGDSAVYLCASSPVRGGSAGELFFGEGSRLTVL.

The V call is TRBV2, the J call TRBJ1-3, with D hard to call. This CDR3 is built from 14 residues. In germline, CDR1 is SNHLY, CDR2 FYNNEI. V was cut by 7 bases and J by 0 bases, with 10 bases left in between. CDR3 in amino acids: CASNPGNSGNTIYF. CDR3 nucleotides: TGTGCCAGCAATCCGGGTAACTCTGGAAACACCATATATTTT.

The chain joins TRBV5-8 to TRBJ2-1, with 8 bases identical to TRBD2. CDR3 length equals 16 residues. V lost 3 bases and J lost 4; bases outside the gene matches: 9. Germline V gene lookup returns CDR1 SGHTS and CDR2 YDEGEE. For the CDR3, the DNA is TGTGCCAGCAGCTACGAAGCGGGAGTTATTTACAATGAGCAGTTCTTC. Translation gives CASSYEAGVIYNEQFF. Supplemented by reference TRBV5-8 and TRBJ2-1, the full variable domain reads EAGVTQSPTHLIKTRGQQATLRCSPISGHTSVYWYQQALGLGLQFLLWYDEGEERNRGNFPPRFSGRQFPNYSSELNVNALELEDSALYLCASSYEAGVIYNEQFFGPGTRLTVL.

The sample holds many counts of this clone. CDR3: CASTPTGLAGELFF. The CDR3 region has the DNA TGTGCCAGCACCCCCACCGGACTAGCGGGGGAGCTGTTTTTT. V gene TRBV6-5 combines with J gene TRBJ2-2, with 9 bases that match TRBD2. Germline V CDR1 and CDR2: MNHEY, SVGAGI. The CDR3 has 14 amino acids. Trimming at V came to 7 bases and at J to 8 bases, leaving 8 bases not matched to a gene.

The chain links TRBV6-5 to TRBJ1-6; the D gene is possibly TRBD1 (6 bases). The germline V and J ends were trimmed by 5 bases and 9 bases, with 8 bases remaining between them. Looked up from germline, CDR1 is MNHEY and CDR2 is SVGAGI. This CDR3 has 12 amino acids. CDR3 residues: CASSQTGSPLHF. The CDR3 nucleotides are TGTGCCAGCAGTCAGACAGGTTCACCCCTCCACTTT.

The genes are TRBV18 and TRBJ2-6; D may be TRBD2 (6 bases). This CDR3 is 18 amino acids long. Germline V gene sequence: CDR1 KGHSH, CDR2 LQKENI. Trimming removed 4 bases at V and 1 base at J, with 17 bases between. The CDR3 here is CASSLYRGTISGANVLTF. The CDR3 DNA reads as TGTGCCAGCTCACTCTATCGGGGGACGATATCTGGGGCCAACGTCCTGACTTTC. Full variable domain (remainder filled in from reference TRBV18 and TRBJ2-6): NAGVMQNPRHLVRRRGQEARLRCSPMKGHSHVYWYRQLPEEGLKFMVYLQKENIIDESGMPKERFSAEFPKEGPSILRIQQVVRGDSAAYFCASSLYRGTISGANVLTFGAGSRLTVL.

Relative to its sample, this clone is medium-sized (0.01 to 0.1%). This sequence joins TRBV9 and TRBJ1-2; 10 bases match TRBD1. Germline V gene sequence: CDR1 SGDLS, CDR2 YYNGEE. CDR3 length: 14 residues. After removal of 4 bases from V and 3 bases from J, the junction contained 3 bases not matched to a gene. CDR3 in amino acids: CASSSGQGDYGYTF. The CDR3, as DNA: TGTGCCAGCAGCTCAGGACAGGGGGACTATGGCTACACCTTC. The whole variable domain, remainder taken from reference TRBV9 and TRBJ1-2, is DSGVTQTPKHLITATGQRVTLRCSPRSGDLSVYWYQQSLDQGLQFLIQYYNGEERAKGNILERFSAQQFPDLHSELNLSSLELGDSALYFCASSSGQGDYGYTFGSGTRLTVV.

The gene calls are TRBV5-1 and TRBJ2-3, with D possibly TRBD1 on 7 matching bases. The V end was cut by 3 bases, the J end by 8 bases, with 13 bases between. In germline, CDR1 is SGHRS, CDR2 YFSETQ. This CDR3 spans 13 amino acids. CDR3: CASSSFQGGTQYF. CDR3 DNA: TGCGCCAGCAGCTCTTTCCAGGGGGGTACGCAGTATTTT.

V is TRBV11-3 and J is TRBJ1-3; 7 positions match TRBD1. Germline assignment: CDR1 SGHNT and CDR2 YENEEA. This CDR3 has 14 amino acids. J lost 0 bases, V lost 5 bases, and 1 base had no gene match. CDR3 bases: TGTGCCAGCAGCCAGGGGGGCTCTGGAAACACCATATATTTT. This gives the protein CASSQGGSGNTIYF.